The clone carrying this T cell receptor (beta chain) was detected only once. Per the original methods: By means of reference gene primer amplification, nucleated cell counts were estimated. Data came from immunoSEQ multiplex PCR; TCRdb stores just in-frame clones and leaves some out. V and J calls and clone size are copied from that table; D and trimming were computed from the DNA. The data show 70,000 or so clones, about nine tenths seen once. This sample stems from a study of blood T cell repertoires in COVID-19. Study at large: Sites in the United States, Italy and Spain provided acute and convalescent COVID-19 samples. The analysed material was cDNA or gDNA that came from T cells, B-cell-depleted T cells, or PBMCs.

From germline, CDR1 is GTSNPN and CDR2 SVGIG (reference sequence). V dropped 0 bases and J dropped 6 bases, with 8 bases sitting between them. CDR3 length: 12 residues. This TCR was sampled from a woman younger than 30 with acute or convalescent COVID-19. Sequencing used peripheral blood. The chain uses TRBV30 and TRBJ1-2; D gene uncertain. This CDR3 reads CAWSVFPDGYTF. The CDR3, as DNA: TGTGCCTGGAGTGTATTCCCCGATGGCTACACCTTC.